Below, 8 T cell receptor beta chains from the same sample are listed, as sequenced in a study of neoadjuvant nivolumab and ipilimumab in lung cancer (dated by TCRdb to the early 2020s). The receptor library was made with the immunoSEQ multiplex PCR assay. The table was pulled from immuneACCESS by TCRdb, which kept in-frame rearrangements only. Such tables lose some clones; where checked, under half of the loss comes from unresolved V genes, and the rest has no known cause. The sample table holds fewer than 35,000 clones, of which approximately 92% were seen once. Approximately 2.1% of the sample is held by the ten biggest clonotypes. The meaning of the sample's time point label: at surgical resection after neoadjuvant nivolumab +/- ipilimumab. The specimen comprised peripheral blood, sampled after neoadjuvant nivolumab, alone or with ipilimumab, at or shortly before surgery. The receptors derive from an adult with non-small cell lung cancer.

The chain carries TRBV4-1 and TRBJ2-1; D remains unclear. Germline V gene lookup returns CDR1 MGHRA and CDR2 YSYEKL. This CDR3 is built from 12 residues. Trimming stripped 1 base from V and 6 bases from J, with 4 bases between. The chain's CDR3 is CASSQGFNEQFF. Here the CDR3 DNA reads TGCGCCAGCAGCCAAGGGTTCAATGAGCAGTTCTTC.

This clone was recorded only once. The chain has TRBV11-2 and TRBJ2-5; D is unresolved. The CDR3 has 13 amino acids. The V and J ends lost 3 bases and 5 bases respectively, with 10 bases between them. Germline V gene sequence: CDR1 SGHAT, CDR2 FQNNGV. For the CDR3, the DNA is TGTGCCAGCAGCTTTGGTGAATGGGAGACCCAGTACTTC. Its protein is CASSFGEWETQYF.

The V and J genes are TRBV28 and TRBJ2-7; 10 bases line up with TRBD2. The length of the CDR3 is 16 residues. CDR1 and CDR2 from the germline V gene are MDHEN and SYDVKM. The ends lost 3 bases at V and 10 bases at J; junction bases unmatched: 15. The CDR3 region is CASSFTGGTSAPQQYF. CDR3 DNA sequence: TGTGCCAGCAGTTTTACAGGAGGGACTAGCGCTCCTCAACAGTACTTC.

V and J are TRBV5-5 and TRBJ2-7; no clear D. V was pared by 3 bases and J by 0 bases, with 10 bases between. The CDR3 loop spans 14 amino acids. In germline, CDR1 is SGHKS, CDR2 YYEKEE (reference sequence). The CDR3 region has the DNA TGTGCCAGCAGCTACCAGGCCAACTCCTACGAGCAGTACTTC. This sequence encodes CASSYQANSYEQYF.

V gene TRBV28 combines with J gene TRBJ2-1, with D perhaps TRBD2 (6 bases). The germline V gene encodes CDR1 MDHEN and CDR2 SYDVKM. CDR3 size: 14 residues. Trimming removed 2 bases at V and 8 bases at J, with 13 bases between. CDR3 protein: CASSLGSGEDEQFF. The CDR3 bases are TGTGCCAGCAGTTTAGGTTCGGGGGAAGATGAGCAGTTCTTC.

The chain couples TRBV5-6 to TRBJ2-1; D may be TRBD1 (6 bases). Germline lookup yields CDR1 SGHDT and CDR2 YYEEEE. V lost 3 bases, J lost 4 bases, and 17 bases lay in between. The CDR3 runs to 16 residues. For the CDR3, the DNA is TGTGCCAGCAGCTCGGGGACAACCCGGGTTTACAATGAGCAGTTCTTC. This gives the protein CASSSGTTRVYNEQFF.

V usage is TRBV5-1 and J usage is TRBJ2-1; TRBD2 agrees at 8 bases. Germline CDR1 is SGHRS and CDR2 is YFSETQ. The V and J ends lost 5 bases and 8 bases, in that order; junction bases with no gene match: 6. The CDR3 loop spans 13 amino acids. The CDR3 reads CASRPSGYDEQFF. The CDR3 DNA reads as TGCGCCAGCAGGCCTAGCGGGTATGATGAGCAGTTCTTC.

The J gene is TRBJ2-1, the V gene TRBV7-2, with 7 bases that match TRBD2. The J segment lost 7 bases and the V segment lost 0 bases, leaving 6 bases of the junction unmatched. Germline V CDR1 and CDR2: SGHTA, FQGNSA. The CDR3 is made up of 15 amino acids. In DNA, the CDR3 is TGTGCCAGCAGCTTAGCGGGAGGGCCGGGAAATGAGCAGTTCTTC. This translates into CASSLAGGPGNEQFF. Based on the CDR3 plus reference TRBV7-2 and TRBJ2-1, the full variable domain is GAGVSQSPSNKVTEKGKDVELRCDPISGHTALYWYRQSLGQGLEFLIYFQGNSAPDKSGLPSDRFSAERTGGSVSTLTIQRTQQEDSAVYLCASSLAGGPGNEQFFGPGTRLTVL.